The 29 T cell receptor beta chains reported below all come from one sample, sequenced in a study of T cells after yellow fever vaccination. One entry per CDR3 protein, called by TCRdb with MiXCR from the 5' RACE reads. The sample shows roughly 310,000 distinct CDR3 sequences, more than 8.5% of them seen only once. Sample: PBMCs, taken on the day of the first yellow fever vaccination. Receptors were obtained from a young man who received the YFV17D yellow fever vaccine.

The table lists this clonotype with a few counts. The chain recombines TRBV7-2 with TRBJ2-1; D unresolved. V lost 6 bases, J lost 8 bases, and 20 bases lay in between. From germline, CDR1 is SGHTA and CDR2 FQGNSA. The CDR3 runs 15 residues. The CDR3 is CASSPRPIGLHEQFF. CDR3 bases: TGTGCCAGCAGTCCCCGGCCGATAGGGCTGCATGAGCAGTTCTTC.

V usage is TRBV4-3 and J usage is TRBJ1-2; 7 nucleotides match TRBD1. Per germline, CDR1 LGHNA and CDR2 YSLEER. V lost 0 bases to trimming and J lost 3 bases; unmatched junction nucleotides: 19. There are 20 residues in the CDR3. CDR3 DNA: TGCGCCAGCAGCCAAGATAATCGACAGGGTATTCTTCGAGAATACTATGGCTACACCTTC. Translation gives CASSQDNRQGILREYYGYTF.

The V gene is TRBV27, the J gene TRBJ2-1; D is perhaps TRBD2 (6 bases). V dropped 6 bases and J dropped 5 bases, with 17 bases sitting between them. CDR3 size: 15 residues. The V gene's germline CDR1 is MNHEY and CDR2 SMNVEV (reference sequence). CDR3 nucleotides: TGTGCCAGCAGCTCCTCTAGCGCGCTGGACAATGAGCAGTTCTTC. Amino acid sequence: CASSSSSALDNEQFF.

This clonotype was counted a few times. J is TRBJ1-3 and V is TRBV25-1; weak D call: TRBD1 (6 bases). The CDR3 spans 20 residues. Trimming took 0 bases from V and 0 from J, leaving 21 bases between them. Germline V gene lookup returns CDR1 MGHDK and CDR2 SYGVNS. The CDR3 DNA sequence: TGTGCCAGCAGTGAATACGCACCCGGAGGGGACACGAGCTCTGGAAACACCATATATTTT. Translated, it gives CASSEYAPGGDTSSGNTIYF.

This clonotype was picked up a small number of times. The rearrangement links TRBV5-5 to TRBJ1-5; no reliable D call. Germline lookup yields CDR1 SGHKS and CDR2 YYEKEE (reference sequence). The CDR3 loop spans 15 amino acids. Trimming pared 4 bases from V and 1 base from J, leaving 12 bases between. The CDR3 spells CASSGWAESNQPQHF. CDR3 nucleotides: TGTGCCAGCAGCGGGTGGGCAGAGAGCAATCAGCCCCAGCATTTT.

The chain links TRBV5-1 to TRBJ1-1; 8 positions agree with TRBD1. The CDR3 length is 16 residues. Germline V lookup: CDR1 SGHRS, CDR2 YFSETQ. Germline trimming cut 4 bases from V and 11 bases from J; bases unmatched to any gene: 19. The CDR3 bases are TGCGCCAGCAGCCCAGGGGGCGCTAATATTATTTCGTATGCTTTCTTT. Translated: CASSPGGANIISYAFF.

This clonotype was counted between two and nine times. V usage is TRBV4-3 and J usage is TRBJ2-1, with D unresolved. This CDR3 contains 18 residues. The ends were cut back, 1 base at V and 8 bases at J, with 24 bases in the middle. The germline V gene encodes CDR1 LGHNA and CDR2 YSLEER. The CDR3 DNA follows: TGCGCCAGCAGCCAAGGTCTCAATCCCCCGGGCAGAGTCGATGAGCAGTTCTTC. Its protein product is CASSQGLNPPGRVDEQFF.

This clonotype was counted between two and nine times. V and J are TRBV20-1 and TRBJ1-1; no reliable D call. This CDR3 has 11 residues. V was shortened by 7 bases and J by 1 base, with 7 bases between the two germline ends. Per the germline V gene, CDR1 is DFQATT and CDR2 is SNEGSKA (reference sequence). The CDR3 bases are TGCAGTGTAAGCAAGAACACTGAAGCTTTCTTT. Translating gives CSVSKNTEAFF.

This clonotype was detected only a few times. The chain carries TRBV11-2 and TRBJ2-1, with D possibly called TRBD1 or TRBD2 (5 bases each). Trimming cost V 6 bases and J 8 bases, with 14 bases left between them. Germline CDR1 and CDR2: SGHAT and FQNNGV. The CDR3 totals 13 residues. The CDR3 here is CASSPGPWDEQFF. The CDR3 nucleotides are TGTGCCAGCAGTCCGGGACCATGGGATGAGCAGTTCTTC.

This chain uses TRBV3-1 with TRBJ1-6; D unclear. V lost 7 bases and J lost 10, with 17 bases in between. Per the germline V gene, CDR1 is LGHDT and CDR2 is YNNKEL (reference sequence). The CDR3 length is 14 residues. CDR3: CASNLRGWMSPLHF. In DNA, the CDR3 is TGTGCCAGCAACCTCCGAGGGTGGATGTCACCCCTCCACTTT.

This rearrangement joins TRBV27 to TRBJ2-3; D ambiguous. The germline V and J ends were trimmed by 5 bases and 2 bases, with 11 bases remaining between them. Germline V gives CDR1 MNHEY, CDR2 SMNVEV (reference sequence). There are 14 residues in the CDR3. CDR3 loop: CASSPDQSTDTQYF. For the CDR3, the DNA is TGTGCCAGCAGTCCCGACCAATCCACAGATACGCAGTATTTT.

The chain employs TRBV6-5 and TRBJ2-3; D gene unclear. This CDR3 is 14 amino acids long. Germline lookup yields CDR1 MNHEY and CDR2 SVGAGI. Between the trimmed V and J ends, which lost 1 base and 4 bases, there was a span of 9 bases. CDR3 DNA: TGTGCCAGCAGTTACTGGTCAGGCCCAGATACGCAGTATTTT. This sequence encodes CASSYWSGPDTQYF.

Many counts were recorded for this clonotype. The genes are TRBV12-3 or TRBV12-4 and TRBJ1-6, with D uncertain. This CDR3 has 14 residues. V was cut by 5 bases and J by 10 bases, with 15 bases left in between. CDR3: CASSPYRRQSPLHF. For the CDR3, the DNA is TGTGCCAGCAGTCCATATAGAAGACAATCACCCCTCCACTTT.

In this sample, this clonotype turned up once. The V and J genes are TRBV18 and TRBJ2-2; D not resolved. Germline V gene sequence: CDR1 KGHSH, CDR2 LQKENI. The CDR3 totals 15 residues. Trimming removed 3 bases at V and 0 bases at J, with 8 bases between. The CDR3 region has the DNA TGTGCCAGCTCACCGTCCATTTCGAACACCGGGGAGCTGTTTTTT. It is translated as CASSPSISNTGELFF.

The gene calls are TRBV19 and TRBJ2-1; possibly TRBD2 for D (6 bases). With 5 bases removed from V and 6 bases from J, the gap between germline ends came to 17 bases. This CDR3 has 15 residues. Per the germline V gene, CDR1 is LNHDA and CDR2 is SQIVND (reference sequence). The CDR3, as DNA: TGTGCCAGTAGTTACTCCGGGACTGCCGGCAATGAGCAGTTCTTC. The encoded protein is CASSYSGTAGNEQFF.

V usage is TRBV11-2 and J usage is TRBJ2-7; D gene unclear. V was cut by 3 bases and J by 0 bases, with 9 bases left in between. CDR1 is SGHAT and CDR2 is FQNNGV in the germline V gene. This CDR3 has 14 residues. The DNA of the CDR3 is TGTGCCAGCAGCTTTGACGGTTACTCCTACGAGCAGTACTTC. Its protein product is CASSFDGYSYEQYF.

This clonotype was detected only a few times. This rearrangement joins TRBV28 to TRBJ2-2; 9 nucleotides agree with TRBD1. The germline CDR1 and CDR2 sequences are MDHEN and SYDVKM. CDR3 length: 15 amino acids. The junction had 6 bases not matched to a gene; V was cut back by 6 bases and J by 4 bases. CDR3 DNA sequence: TGTGCCAGCAGGTTCGGGACAGGGCGCACCGGGGAGCTGTTTTTT. Protein product: CASRFGTGRTGELFF.

The chain uses TRBV20-1 and TRBJ1-5; 8 bases align to TRBD1. Germline trimming cut 6 bases from V and 4 bases from J; bases unmatched to any gene: 8. Germline CDR1 and CDR2: DFQATT and SNEGSKA (reference sequence). The CDR3 length is 14 residues. CDR3 protein: CSARQGTLNQPQHF. As DNA, the CDR3 is TGCAGTGCGCGACAGGGGACCCTTAATCAGCCCCAGCATTTT.

The rearrangement joins TRBV7-3 to TRBJ2-7; a possible D gene is TRBD2 (6 bases). This CDR3 spans 18 amino acids. The V end was cut by 1 base, the J end by 4 bases, with 23 bases between. CDR1 and CDR2 from the germline V gene are SGHTA and FQGTGA. The CDR3 loop reads CASSLNLGLRGTLYEQYF. The DNA for the CDR3 is TGTGCCAGCAGCTTAAATCTCGGGCTTCGAGGGACTCTGTACGAGCAGTACTTC.

This clonotype has just a few counts. The CDR3 DNA follows: TGCGCCAGCAGCTCCCCGGACAGGGGATCGGCCGAGCAGTACGTC. Amino acid sequence: CASSSPDRGSAEQYV. This chain connects TRBV5-1 to TRBJ2-7, with TRBD1 matching over 9 bases. The junction had 10 bases not matched to a gene; V was cut back by 3 bases and J by 6 bases. Germline values: CDR1 SGHRS, CDR2 YFSETQ. This CDR3 spans 15 amino acids.

The chain carries TRBV29-1 and TRBJ2-1; 8 bases map to TRBD2. CDR1 and CDR2 from the germline V gene are SQVTM and ANQGSEA. CDR3 length: 10 amino acids. V lost 7 bases, J lost 8 bases, and 1 base stayed unmatched. The CDR3 loop reads CSAGLDEQFF. The CDR3 nucleotides are TGCAGCGCGGGACTAGATGAGCAGTTCTTC.

V gene TRBV7-8 combines with J gene TRBJ1-3, with D perhaps TRBD1 (6 bases). This CDR3 has 16 amino acids. Trimming stripped 4 bases from V and 1 base from J, with 14 bases between. CDR1 SGHVS and CDR2 FQNEAQ come from the germline V gene. The CDR3: CASSSRYRESGNTIYF. DNA of the CDR3: TGTGCCAGCAGCTCCCGCTACAGGGAATCTGGAAACACCATATATTTT.

This clonotype occurred many times. This sequence joins TRBV7-2 and TRBJ2-6; D gene ambiguous. The CDR3 is 13 residues long. Trimming took 11 bases from V and 3 from J, leaving 11 bases between them. Germline loops: CDR1 SGHTA, CDR2 FQGNSA. CDR3 DNA: TGTGCCTCACGCCAAAATGGGGCCAACGTCCTGACTTTC. It specifies CASRQNGANVLTF.

The chain employs TRBV4-2 and TRBJ2-7; D perhaps matches TRBD1 (5 bases). Germline lookup yields CDR1 LGHNA and CDR2 YNFKEQ. The CDR3 is 15 residues long. Trimming took 1 base from V and 0 from J, leaving 10 bases between them. Written as DNA, the CDR3 is TGTGCCAGCAGCCAAGCAGGGCACAGCTCCTACGAGCAGTACTTC. This gives the protein CASSQAGHSSYEQYF.

J is TRBJ2-7 and V is TRBV7-9; 7 positions agree with TRBD1. The V and J ends lost 7 bases and 4 bases, in that order; junction bases with no gene match: 10. The CDR3 length is 14 residues. Per the germline V gene, CDR1 is SEHNR and CDR2 is FQNEAQ (reference sequence). The CDR3 is CASTKSRDSYEQYF. CDR3 nucleotides: TGTGCCAGCACCAAAAGTCGGGACAGTTACGAGCAGTACTTC.

In its sample, this clonotype was seen many times. This chain uses TRBV5-1 with TRBJ2-1; D gene unclear. The V gene lost 1 base and the J gene lost 0 bases, with 8 bases spanning the gap. Germline lookup yields CDR1 SGHRS and CDR2 YFSETQ. The CDR3 extends over 15 amino acids. CDR3 protein: CASSLLGYSYNEQFF. In nucleotides, the CDR3 is TGCGCCAGCAGCTTGTTGGGCTACTCCTACAATGAGCAGTTCTTC.

This clonotype was counted ten times or more. The rearrangement uses TRBV7-2 and TRBJ1-6; 8 bases map to TRBD1. The CDR3 totals 16 residues. V lost 6 bases and J lost 0; bases outside the gene matches: 4. The V gene's germline CDR1 is SGHTA and CDR2 FQGNSA. CDR3: CASRGQDVSYNSPLHF. Written as DNA, the CDR3 is TGTGCCAGCAGGGGACAGGATGTCTCCTATAATTCACCCCTCCACTTT.

This clonotype was counted at least ten times. The chain couples TRBV6-1 to TRBJ2-7; TRBD1 matches at 9 bases. Looked up from germline, CDR1 is MNHNS and CDR2 is SASEGT. The trim removed 7 bases at V and 6 bases at J, leaving 13 bases unmatched. The CDR3 is made up of 15 amino acids. The CDR3 sequence: CASTPHRDRAGEQYF. The CDR3 nucleotides read TGTGCCAGCACTCCCCACCGGGACAGGGCCGGCGAGCAGTACTTC.

This clonotype was seen only a few times. This chain joins TRBV20-1 and TRBJ2-3, with D perhaps matching TRBD2 (7 bases). Germline V lookup: CDR1 DFQATT, CDR2 SNEGSKA (reference sequence). CDR3 length equals 14 residues. The germline V and J ends were trimmed by 0 bases and 6 bases, with 13 bases remaining between them. CDR3 DNA sequence: TGCAGTGCTAGAGAAGGGGGGGCTAAGGATACGCAGTATTTT. Translated: CSAREGGAKDTQYF.